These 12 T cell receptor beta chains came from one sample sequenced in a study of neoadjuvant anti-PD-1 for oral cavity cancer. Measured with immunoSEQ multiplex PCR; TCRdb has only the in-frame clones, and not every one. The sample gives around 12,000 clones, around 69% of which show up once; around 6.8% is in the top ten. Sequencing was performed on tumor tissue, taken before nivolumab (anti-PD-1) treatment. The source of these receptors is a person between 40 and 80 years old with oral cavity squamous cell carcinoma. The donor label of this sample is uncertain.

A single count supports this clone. CDR3 coding DNA: TGTGCCAGCAGGCCTACTAGCGGGGGGGCGGGCGAGCAGTACTTC. It codes for CASRPTSGGAGEQYF. V is TRBV7-2 and J is TRBJ2-7; 13 positions agree with TRBD2. The ends lost 6 bases at V and 6 bases at J; junction bases unmatched: 8. Germline CDR1 and CDR2: SGHTA and FQGNSA. CDR3 length equals 15 residues.

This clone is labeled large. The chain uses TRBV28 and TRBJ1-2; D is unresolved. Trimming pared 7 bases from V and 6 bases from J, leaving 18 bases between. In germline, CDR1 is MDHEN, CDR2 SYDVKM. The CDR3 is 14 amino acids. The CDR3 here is CASTYLRDMNGYTF. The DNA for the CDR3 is TGTGCCAGCACCTATCTGAGGGATATGAATGGCTACACCTTC.

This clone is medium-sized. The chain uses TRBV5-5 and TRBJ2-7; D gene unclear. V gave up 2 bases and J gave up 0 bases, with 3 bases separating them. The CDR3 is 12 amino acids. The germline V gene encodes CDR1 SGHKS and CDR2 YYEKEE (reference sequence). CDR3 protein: CASSFISYEQYF. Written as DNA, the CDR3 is TGTGCCAGCAGCTTTATCTCCTACGAGCAGTACTTC.

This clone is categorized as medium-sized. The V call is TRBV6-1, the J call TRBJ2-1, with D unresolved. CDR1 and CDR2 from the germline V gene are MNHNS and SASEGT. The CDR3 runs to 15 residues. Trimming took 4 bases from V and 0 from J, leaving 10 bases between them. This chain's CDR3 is CASSVGQGSYNEQFF. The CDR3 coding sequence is TGTGCCAGCAGTGTAGGGCAAGGCTCCTACAATGAGCAGTTCTTC.

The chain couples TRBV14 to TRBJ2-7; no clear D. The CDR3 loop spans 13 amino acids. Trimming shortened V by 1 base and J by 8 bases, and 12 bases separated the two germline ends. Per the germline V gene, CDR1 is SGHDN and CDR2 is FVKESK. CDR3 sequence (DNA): TGTGCCAGCAGCCAAGTTCGCCTTTCGCAGCAGTACTTC. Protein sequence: CASSQVRLSQQYF.

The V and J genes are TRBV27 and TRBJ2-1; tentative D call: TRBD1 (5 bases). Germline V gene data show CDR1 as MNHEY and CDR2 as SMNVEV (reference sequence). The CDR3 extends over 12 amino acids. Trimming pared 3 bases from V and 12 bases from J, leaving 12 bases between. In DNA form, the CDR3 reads TGTGCCAGCAGTTTTTGGGGCAAAGGGCAGTTCTTC. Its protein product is CASSFWGKGQFF.

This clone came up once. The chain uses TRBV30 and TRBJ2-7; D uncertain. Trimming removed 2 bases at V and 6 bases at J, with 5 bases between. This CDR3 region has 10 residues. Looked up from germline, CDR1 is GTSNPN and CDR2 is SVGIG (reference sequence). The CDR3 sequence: CAWSRSEQYF. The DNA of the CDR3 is TGTGCCTGGAGTCGAAGCGAGCAGTACTTC.

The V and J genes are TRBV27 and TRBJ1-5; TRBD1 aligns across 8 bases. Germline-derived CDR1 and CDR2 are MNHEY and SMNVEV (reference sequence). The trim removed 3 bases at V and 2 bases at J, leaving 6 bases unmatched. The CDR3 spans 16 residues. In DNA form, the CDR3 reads TGTGCCAGCAGTTTGGACAGGGAAACTTGCAATCAGCCCCAGCATTTT. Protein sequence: CASSLDRETCNQPQHF.

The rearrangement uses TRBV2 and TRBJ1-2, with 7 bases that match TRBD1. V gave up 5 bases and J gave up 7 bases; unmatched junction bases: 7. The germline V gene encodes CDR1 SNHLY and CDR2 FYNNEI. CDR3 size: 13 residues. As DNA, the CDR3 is TGTGCCAGCAGTACCGGGACAGAGAGTGGCTACACCTTC. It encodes CASSTGTESGYTF. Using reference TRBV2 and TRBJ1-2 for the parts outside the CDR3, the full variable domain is EPEVTQTPSHQVTQMGQEVILRCVPISNHLYFYWYRQILGQKVEFLVSFYNNEISEKSEIFDDQFSVERPDGSNFTLKIRSTKLEDSAMYFCASSTGTESGYTFGSGTRLTVV.

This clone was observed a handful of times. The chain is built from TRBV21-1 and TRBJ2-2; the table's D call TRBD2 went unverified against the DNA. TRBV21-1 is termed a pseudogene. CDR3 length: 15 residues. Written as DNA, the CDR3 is TGTGCCAGCAGCAAAGCCCACGGGTACCCCGGGGAGCTGTTTTTT. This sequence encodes CASSKAHGYPGELFF.

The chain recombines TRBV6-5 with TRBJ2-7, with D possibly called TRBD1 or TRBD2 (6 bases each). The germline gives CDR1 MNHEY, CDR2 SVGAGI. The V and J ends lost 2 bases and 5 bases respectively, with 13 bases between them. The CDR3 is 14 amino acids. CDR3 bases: TGTGCCAGCAGTTACCGTGGGGGGCTGCACGAGCAGTACTTC. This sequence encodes CASSYRGGLHEQYF.

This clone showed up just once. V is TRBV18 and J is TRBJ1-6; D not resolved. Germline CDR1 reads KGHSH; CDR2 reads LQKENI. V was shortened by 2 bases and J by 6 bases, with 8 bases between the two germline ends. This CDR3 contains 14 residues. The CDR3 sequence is CASSPVALNSPLHF. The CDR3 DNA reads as TGTGCCAGCTCACCAGTAGCCCTTAATTCACCCCTCCACTTT.